The sequence of this TCR beta chain was determined in a study of beta chain features in type 1 diabetes. The overall study: Investigators examined under 140 million sorted cells across all samples.

Points from the study as a whole: In patients and controls equally, PCR might favor templates that are shorter.

Per germline, CDR1 DFQATT and CDR2 SNEGSKA (reference sequence). The CDR3 sequence is 11 residues long. V was trimmed by 0 bases and J by 3 bases, leaving 3 bases between them. TCRB transcripts that were expressed got sequenced, as all of the isolated RNA had been reverse transcribed. Naive, central memory and regulatory T cell samples averaged about 3.57 million reads. The method was immunoSEQ multiplex PCR; TCRdb's version includes in-frame clones alone and lacks a portion of them. Of around 340,000 clones in the sample, under 8.5% were seen once. This clone was detected a few times. Antigen: not known. In total, each donor contributed a single heparinised blood draw that averaged around 110 mL.

The material sequenced was central memory CD4+ T cells from blood. The chain employs TRBV20-1 and TRBJ2-7; D gene ambiguous. The receptor was derived from a woman under 30 in good health. CDR3 residues: CSAREVYEQYF. CDR3 in DNA: TGCAGTGCTAGAGAGGTCTACGAGCAGTACTTC.